Listed below are T cell receptor beta chains from one sample, sequenced in a study of T cell repertoires in cytomegalovirus infection. TCRdb processed the reads anew with MiXCR; each CDR3 protein has one entry. The repertoire consists of 200,000 or so distinct CDR3 sequences, with roughly 27% occurring once and the leading ten covering approximately 30%. Material: PBMCs. Every receptor here comes from a human donor in good health (CMV status not recorded). Some clones in this sample may be carry-over from other donors' samples. Each CDR3 is given without its conserved first and last residue. A D gene is named only where the DNA matches it firmly. Clone size is stated in some rows and not others, as once, few, many or a class when expanded.

J gene | clone size | D gene | V gene | CDR3 protein
TRBJ2-2 | many | TRBD1 | TRBV7-2 | ASSFPRTGLLF
TRBJ1-1 | few | NA | TRBV12-5 | ASGYTGTGRAEAF
TRBJ2-1 | few | NA | TRBV2 | ASSGYRDHEQF
TRBJ1-1 | NA | NA | TRBV29-1 | SSSRGRENTEAF
TRBJ2-3 | few | NA | TRBV24-1 | ATSDRGTDPQY
TRBJ1-4 | NA | NA | TRBV10-3 | AISETLAGDGSEKLF
TRBJ2-7 | NA | TRBD1 | TRBV19 | ASSIISGDRDGNEQY
TRBJ2-2 | few | NA | TRBV20-1 | SALAIRTNTGELF
TRBJ2-1 | few | NA | TRBV9 | ASSVEGAYNEQF
TRBJ1-1 | NA | NA | TRBV12-3/TRBV12-4 | ASSSVGATEAF
TRBJ1-5 | many | NA | TRBV3-1 | ASSQGIGSAQH
TRBJ2-2 | NA | NA | TRBV12-3/TRBV12-4 | ASSLQDGTNTGELF
TRBJ2-3 | NA | NA | TRBV29-1 | SVDPGQDTQY
TRBJ2-7 | once | TRBD1 | TRBV2 | ASTLQQGPTYEQY
TRBJ2-1 | NA | NA | TRBV6-1 | ASSEREPRAENYNDQF
TRBJ1-6 | NA | NA | TRBV7-6 | ASSAGFLGSPLH
TRBJ2-1 | NA | NA | TRBV29-1 | SVDLAGSRGGHEQF
TRBJ2-7 | few | NA | TRBV6-5 | ASSTPGGFREQY
TRBJ2-5 | NA | NA | TRBV7-2 | ASRRTASEETQY
TRBJ2-3 | few | NA | TRBV20-1 | SASPDGTSTDTQY
TRBJ1-3 | NA | NA | TRBV7-2 | ASSLPQWGGGAGNTIY
TRBJ1-1 | NA | NA | TRBV6-6 | ASSYQNTEAF
TRBJ2-2 | few | NA | TRBV7-2 | ASSFGGRAGELF
TRBJ2-3 | NA | NA | TRBV5-8 | ASSPEWGATDTQY
TRBJ1-5 | NA | NA | TRBV29-1 | SVVLDPNQPQH
TRBJ2-1 | NA | NA | TRBV7-2 | ASSTSPSYNEQF
TRBJ1-4 | once | NA | TRBV14 | ASSHLRATNEKLF
TRBJ2-1 | many | NA | TRBV7-2 | ASSSLRGTSYNEQF